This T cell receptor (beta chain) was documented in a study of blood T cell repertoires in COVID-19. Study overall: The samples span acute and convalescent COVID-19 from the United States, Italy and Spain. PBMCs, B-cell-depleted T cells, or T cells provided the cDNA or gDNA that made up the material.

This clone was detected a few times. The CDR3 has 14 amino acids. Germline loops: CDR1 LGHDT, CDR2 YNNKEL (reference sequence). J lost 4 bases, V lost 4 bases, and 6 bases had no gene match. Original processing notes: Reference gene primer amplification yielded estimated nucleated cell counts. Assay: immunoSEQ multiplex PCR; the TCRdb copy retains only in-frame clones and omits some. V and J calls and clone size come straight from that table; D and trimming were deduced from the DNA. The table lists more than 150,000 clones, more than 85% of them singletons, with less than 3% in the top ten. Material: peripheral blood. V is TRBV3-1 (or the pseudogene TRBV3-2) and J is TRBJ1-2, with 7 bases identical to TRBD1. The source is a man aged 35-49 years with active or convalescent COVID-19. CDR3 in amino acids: CASSLQGGTYGYTF. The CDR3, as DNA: TGTGCCAGCAGCCTCCAGGGGGGTACCTATGGCTACACCTTC.